Sequencing of this T cell receptor beta chain was carried out in a study of STAT5B mutations in CD4+ large granular lymphocyte leukemia. Findings and limits, study-wide: Compared with healthy controls (2/35), patient top clones favored TRBV06 (8/27). Patient CD4-sorted repertoires stayed more clonal than healthy ones after leukemic-clone removal.

Libraries were prepared by immunoSEQ multiplex PCR; TCRdb keeps only in-frame clonotypes and omits some of them. This sample has some 34,000 clones, with approximately 74% found just once. For this clone: Its antigen is undetermined.

Trimming removed 6 bases at V and 0 bases at J, with 9 bases between. Germline V gene lookup returns CDR1 SEHNR and CDR2 FQNEAQ (reference sequence). The CDR3 is made up of 13 amino acids. This chain links TRBV7-9 with TRBJ2-7; D may be TRBD1 (5 bases). The source of this sequence is a human donor in good health. The material sequenced was CD4+ T cells from blood buffy coats. The CDR3 sequence: CASSRDSSYEQYF. As DNA, the CDR3 is TGTGCCAGCAGTCGCGACAGCTCCTACGAGCAGTACTTC.